The TCR beta chain described here comes from a study of cytomegalovirus exposure and HLA in healthy donors. The primer mix had 60 Vbeta and 13 Jbeta primers. The repertoire was sequenced with immunoSEQ multiplex PCR; TCRdb's copy has only in-frame clones and lacks some. There are tens of thousands of clones in the sample; 55% to 70% occur only once, and 20% to 25% lies in the top ten. V shed 6 bases, J shed 2 bases, and the junction held 6 bases outside the gene matches. Per the germline V gene, CDR1 is SNHLY and CDR2 is FYNNEI. CDR3 size: 15 residues. In the case of this clone: Antigen: not known.

Study-wide results and limits: Sequencing likely produced, as an artifact, a cluster of highly shared sequence variants. Researchers catalogued approximately 170 TCR beta chains as cytomegalovirus-associated. An analysis that was carried out later associated approximately 17,000 TCR beta sequences with HLA alleles at 0.05 false discovery rate.

V is TRBV2 and J is TRBJ2-2, with TRBD1 matching over 7 bases. The TCR originated in a woman aged 45-65 years in good health and CMV-seropositive. The specimen sequenced was PBMCs. Written as DNA, the CDR3 is TGTGCCAGCAGATACGGGACAGCAAACACCGGGGAGCTGTTTTTT. Translating gives CASRYGTANTGELFF.